These 32 T cell receptor beta chains share one sample of origin, sequenced in a study of cytotoxic CD8 clonotypes in ibrutinib-treated CLL. Method: immunoSEQ multiplex PCR; TCRdb's copy keeps in-frame clones and lacks some. The table has 160,000 or so clones, approximately 80% seen once. The sequences come from PBMCs, collected after 12 months of ibrutinib treatment. These receptors all stem from a human donor with chronic lymphocytic leukemia.

Notes on this clone: A read error may produce the germline difference seen at one junction end. In DNA, the CDR3 is TGTGCCAGCAGTTTAGGGACAGGGATCTCGGGTGAGCAGTACTTC. Encoded protein: CASSLGTGISGEQYF. The chain has TRBV7-9 and TRBJ2-7, with 9 bases identical to TRBD1. Germline CDR1 is SEHNR and CDR2 is FQNEAQ (reference sequence). The CDR3 consists of 15 residues.

This chain uses TRBV19 with TRBJ1-4, with D perhaps TRBD1 (6 bases). V was cut by 3 bases and J by 7 bases, with 15 bases left in between. The CDR3 runs 15 residues. Germline lookup yields CDR1 LNHDA and CDR2 SQIVND (reference sequence). In DNA form, the CDR3 reads TGTGCCAGTAGTATGATGGGGGCGGACCGTGAAAAACTGTTTTTT. Protein: CASSMMGADREKLFF.

The V gene is TRBV13, the J gene TRBJ2-7; no clear D gene. Deletions cut 5 bases from V and 3 bases from J, with 5 bases between. Per germline, CDR1 PRHDT and CDR2 FYEKMQ (reference sequence). This CDR3 has 11 amino acids. The CDR3 DNA reads TGTGCCAGCAGCACCGACTACGAGCAGTACTTC. This gives the protein CASSTDYEQYF.

Details on this clone: One junction end disagrees with the germline gene, perhaps due to a read error. The rearrangement links TRBV7-7 to TRBJ2-1, with TRBD1 identical over 7 bases. This CDR3 contains 13 residues. Germline V gives CDR1 SSHAT, CDR2 FNYEAQ (reference sequence). The DNA for the CDR3 is TGTGCTAGCAGCGCGACAGGGTTCGGTGAGCAGTTCTTC. Translating it yields CASSATGFGEQFF.

The chain recombines TRBV19 with TRBJ2-1; possible D gene TRBD2, 5 bases. The V end was cut by 1 base, the J end by 2 bases, with 9 bases between. This CDR3 is built from 15 residues. Per the germline V gene, CDR1 is LNHDA and CDR2 is SQIVND (reference sequence). CDR3 coding DNA: TGTGCCAGTAGTATAGGCGGGTTCACCTACAATGAGCAGTTCTTC. Translated, it gives CASSIGGFTYNEQFF.

This chain connects TRBV5-1 to TRBJ2-3; 7 bases align to TRBD1. The CDR3 has 15 residues. The V gene's germline CDR1 is SGHRS and CDR2 YFSETQ. After removal of 2 bases from V and 3 bases from J, the junction contained 6 bases not matched to a gene. As DNA, the CDR3 is TGCGCCAGCAGCTTAGGAAGGGGGCGAACAGATACGCAGTATTTT. Translated, it gives CASSLGRGRTDTQYF.

The sample holds a few counts of this clone. The chain combines TRBV4-1 with TRBJ1-4; D gene ambiguous. The V end was cut by 3 bases, the J end by 14 bases, with 10 bases between. The CDR3 loop spans 11 amino acids. CDR1 is MGHRA and CDR2 is YSYEKL in the germline V gene. This CDR3 reads CASSQYLTLFF. DNA for the CDR3: TGCGCCAGCAGCCAGTACTTGACGCTGTTTTTT.

The J gene is TRBJ1-3, the V gene TRBV14, with unresolved D. The germline V gene encodes CDR1 SGHDN and CDR2 FVKESK. The V end was cut by 1 base, the J end by 1 base, with 8 bases between. The CDR3 is 15 residues long. The CDR3 spells CASSQGLGSGNTIYF. The CDR3 DNA is TGTGCCAGCAGCCAAGGTTTGGGTTCTGGAAACACCATATATTTT.

The V gene is TRBV6-6, the J gene TRBJ1-2; D perhaps matches TRBD1 (6 bases). Germline V gene sequence: CDR1 MNHNY, CDR2 SVGAGI (reference sequence). V lost 5 bases, J lost 2 bases, and 9 bases lay in between. The CDR3 runs 13 residues. The CDR3 sequence is CASSPGQNYGYTF. The CDR3 DNA follows: TGTGCCAGCAGTCCCGGACAGAACTATGGCTACACCTTC.

This clone was recorded once. This chain joins TRBV2 and TRBJ2-3; no firm D call. The CDR3 spans 11 residues. Germline V gene sequence: CDR1 SNHLY, CDR2 FYNNEI. V lost 8 bases and J lost 7, with 10 bases in between. CDR3 residues: CASGAPNTQYF. Written as DNA, the CDR3 is TGTGCCAGCGGCGCCCCCAATACGCAGTATTTT.

J is TRBJ1-4 and V is TRBV6-5; TRBD1 aligns across 9 bases. There are 15 residues in the CDR3. CDR1 is MNHEY and CDR2 is SVGAGI in the germline V gene. Trimming took 5 bases from V and 7 from J; bases not matched to a gene: 8. This CDR3 reads CASSRQGTGTEKLFF. CDR3 DNA: TGTGCCAGCAGTCGCCAAGGGACAGGGACTGAAAAACTGTTTTTT.

The V gene is TRBV7-8, the J gene TRBJ2-7; D might be TRBD2 (6 bases). Germline CDR1 reads SGHVS; CDR2 reads FQNEAQ. The V gene lost 2 bases and the J gene lost 5 bases, with 10 bases spanning the gap. The CDR3 runs to 13 residues. The CDR3 DNA reads as TGTGCCAGCAGCTTACCTCCGGGGGACGAGCAGTACTTC. As protein: CASSLPPGDEQYF.

The rearrangement uses TRBV7-6 and TRBJ1-5; possible D gene TRBD1, 5 bases. Germline lookup yields CDR1 SGHVS and CDR2 FNYEAQ. V was trimmed by 1 base and J by 6 bases, leaving 13 bases between them. CDR3 length: 15 residues. CDR3 nucleotide sequence: TGTGCCAGCAGCTTAGAGTCAGGTAGGGGTCAGCCCCAGCATTTT. This sequence encodes CASSLESGRGQPQHF. Based on the CDR3 plus reference TRBV7-6 and TRBJ1-5, the full variable domain is GAGVSQSPRYKVTKRGQDVALRCDPISGHVSLYWYRQALGQGPEFLTYFNYEAQQDKSGLPNDRFSAERPEGSISTLTIQRTEQRDSAMYRCASSLESGRGQPQHFGDGTRLSIL.

The gene calls are TRBV6-5 and TRBJ1-1; D not resolved. The CDR3 extends over 12 amino acids. Trimming took 8 bases from V and 4 from J, leaving 11 bases between them. The germline V gene encodes CDR1 MNHEY and CDR2 SVGAGI. The CDR3 is CASLRVGTEAFF. In DNA form, the CDR3 reads TGTGCCAGCCTTAGGGTGGGCACTGAAGCTTTCTTT.

V gene TRBV7-2 combines with J gene TRBJ2-7; 8 positions agree with TRBD2. Germline assignment: CDR1 SGHTA and CDR2 FQGNSA. This CDR3 contains 17 residues. V gave up 1 base and J gave up 2 bases; unmatched junction bases: 10. The CDR3 nucleotides are TGTGCCAGCAGCTTAGTAAGCGGGCGGGGGGCAACCTACGAGCAGTACTTC. Its protein is CASSLVSGRGATYEQYF. The variable domain in full, with the rest retrieved from reference TRBV7-2 and TRBJ2-7, is GAGVSQSPSNKVTEKGKDVELRCDPISGHTALYWYRQSLGQGLEFLIYFQGNSAPDKSGLPSDRFSAERTGGSVSTLTIQRTQQEDSAVYLCASSLVSGRGATYEQYFGPGTRLTVT.

This chain connects TRBV19 to TRBJ2-7; D unclear. The V gene lost 9 bases and the J gene lost 4 bases, with 13 bases spanning the gap. The CDR3 is made up of 12 amino acids. Germline V lookup: CDR1 LNHDA, CDR2 SQIVND (reference sequence). The CDR3 sequence is CASAASAYEQYF. CDR3 bases: TGTGCCAGCGCGGCCAGCGCATACGAGCAGTACTTC.

The chain is built from TRBV7-3 and TRBJ2-7, with D perhaps given as TRBD1 or TRBD2 (6 bases each). The CDR3 sequence is 15 residues long. CDR1 and CDR2 from the germline V gene are SGHTA and FQGTGA. V dropped 2 bases and J dropped 2 bases, with 13 bases sitting between them. CDR3: CASSLEGGIAYEQYF. The CDR3 DNA reads as TGTGCCAGCAGCTTAGAGGGGGGCATAGCCTACGAGCAGTACTTC.

The chain has TRBV7-2 and TRBJ1-1; 7 bases line up with TRBD1. The CDR3 consists of 13 residues. J lost 7 bases, V lost 1 base, and 3 bases had no gene match. CDR1 is SGHTA and CDR2 is FQGNSA in the germline V gene. The CDR3 DNA sequence: TGTGCCAGCAGCTTAGGGTACAGGGGTGAAGCTTTCTTT. The encoded protein is CASSLGYRGEAFF.

The chain joins TRBV5-6 to TRBJ1-1; D gene ambiguous. The CDR3 length is 15 residues. The germline V gene has CDR1 SGHDT and CDR2 YYEEEE. Trimming left V 1 base short and J 3 bases short, with 13 bases between. The CDR3 spells CASSLITLVHTEAFF. The CDR3 DNA is TGTGCCAGCAGCTTGATCACCCTAGTACACACTGAAGCTTTCTTT.

This clone was seen a single time. The chain joins TRBV28 to TRBJ2-7; 13 bases map to TRBD2. The CDR3 has 16 amino acids. V shed 2 bases and J 4 bases; nucleotides not matched to a gene: 5. Germline assignment: CDR1 MDHEN and CDR2 SYDVKM. This CDR3 is CASSLTTSGRFYEQYF. DNA for the CDR3: TGTGCCAGCAGTTTAACGACTAGCGGGAGGTTTTACGAGCAGTACTTC.

The chain carries TRBV5-4 and TRBJ2-7; either TRBD1 or TRBD2 may fit D (5 bases each). Trimming shortened V by 4 bases and J by 6 bases, and 11 bases separated the two germline ends. The CDR3 is 12 amino acids. CDR1 is SGHNT and CDR2 is YYREEE in the germline V gene (reference sequence). CDR3 coding DNA: TGTGCCAGCAGCCGAGGGGTTGGCGAGCAGTACTTC. It specifies CASSRGVGEQYF.

This clone was observed a single time. J is TRBJ2-3 and V is TRBV15, with D possibly matching TRBD1 (5 bases). CDR3 size: 16 residues. V was clipped by 5 bases and J by 3 bases, with 18 bases between them. Germline CDR1 and CDR2: LNHNV and YYDKDF (reference sequence). CDR3 loop: CATSSQGFLRTDTQYF. CDR3 in DNA: TGTGCCACCAGCTCCCAGGGATTTCTGCGGACAGATACGCAGTATTTT.

This sequence joins TRBV4-1 and TRBJ2-3; D perhaps matches TRBD2 (6 bases). Trimming cost V 3 bases and J 4 bases, with 17 bases left between them. There are 16 residues in the CDR3. Germline loops: CDR1 MGHRA, CDR2 YSYEKL. The CDR3 bases are TGCGCCAGCAGCCATCCCCTCGCGGGGTCCTCAGATACGCAGTATTTT. Translated, it gives CASSHPLAGSSDTQYF.

The rearrangement uses TRBV28 and TRBJ1-5; no clear D. Looked up from germline, CDR1 is MDHEN and CDR2 is SYDVKM. CDR3 length: 12 residues. V was pared by 8 bases and J by 4 bases, with 9 bases between. CDR3 loop: CASAVANQPQHF. The CDR3 coding sequence is TGTGCCAGCGCGGTTGCAAATCAGCCCCAGCATTTT.

The chain has TRBV28 and TRBJ1-4, with D possibly TRBD1 on 6 matching bases. CDR1 is MDHEN and CDR2 is SYDVKM in the germline V gene. CDR3 size: 16 residues. V was shortened by 2 bases and J by 3 bases, with 13 bases between the two germline ends. The CDR3 spells CASSLPGGLPNEKLFF. The CDR3 region has the DNA TGTGCCAGCAGTTTACCCGGGGGCCTACCTAATGAAAAACTGTTTTTT.

This clone was seen more than once but under ten times. Other DNA sequences within the sample encode an identical CDR3. The CDR3 reads CASSLSGYGYTF. In DNA form, the CDR3 reads TGTGCCAGCAGTTTATCGGGGTATGGCTACACCTTC. The V call is TRBV27, the J call TRBJ1-2, with no clear D. Germline CDR1 MNHEY, CDR2 SMNVEV (reference sequence). The CDR3 has 12 residues. Trimming cost V 0 bases and J 5 bases, with 4 bases left between them.

The rearrangement uses TRBV2 and TRBJ2-3; D gene ambiguous. Germline V lookup: CDR1 SNHLY, CDR2 FYNNEI. CDR3 size: 14 residues. V shed 8 bases and J shed 1 base, with 13 bases lying between them. In nucleotides, the CDR3 is TGTGCCAGCGGTAGAACCCTCGGCACAGATACGCAGTATTTT. Residues: CASGRTLGTDTQYF.

This chain uses TRBV28 with TRBJ1-5; 10 bases match TRBD1. The CDR3 runs 16 residues. Germline CDR1 and CDR2: MDHEN and SYDVKM. Germline trimming cut 4 bases from V and 4 bases from J; bases unmatched to any gene: 7. The CDR3 sequence: CASSSRQGAGNQPQHF. The CDR3 region has the DNA TGTGCCAGCAGTTCAAGACAGGGGGCGGGGAATCAGCCCCAGCATTTT.

This clone occurred once. V usage is TRBV30 and J usage is TRBJ1-4; D not resolved. V was pared by 5 bases and J by 6 bases, with 19 bases between. The CDR3 covers 15 residues. Looked up from germline, CDR1 is GTSNPN and CDR2 is SVGIG (reference sequence). In DNA form, the CDR3 reads TGTGCCTGGTTCCCGCCCGGGAGCGGAGATGAAAAACTGTTTTTT. Translated, it gives CAWFPPGSGDEKLFF.

The V call is TRBV4-2, the J call TRBJ2-1, with 9 positions matching TRBD1. The CDR3 has 15 amino acids. Germline V gene data show CDR1 as LGHNA and CDR2 as YNFKEQ. Trimming removed 6 bases from V and 0 bases from J; junction bases left unmatched: 3. The DNA for the CDR3 is TGTGCCAGCAGGCAACAGGGGGCCTCCTACAATGAGCAGTTCTTC. Protein product: CASRQQGASYNEQFF.

V is TRBV28 and J is TRBJ1-5; D is undetermined. Germline V CDR1 and CDR2: MDHEN, SYDVKM. V dropped 7 bases and J dropped 7 bases, with 14 bases sitting between them. CDR3 length equals 13 residues. The CDR3 nucleotides read TGTGCCAGCAAGCTGCAGGCCCTCCAGCCCCAGCATTTT. It encodes CASKLQALQPQHF.

The chain combines TRBV6-5 with TRBJ1-2; a possible D gene is TRBD1 (5 bases). Germline CDR1 reads MNHEY; CDR2 reads SVGAGI. The CDR3 has 14 residues. Between the trimmed V and J ends, which lost 8 bases and 8 bases, there was a span of 21 bases. The CDR3, as DNA: TGTGCCAGCGGAGACAAGCCCAGGGTGGACGGCTACACCTTC. Protein sequence: CASGDKPRVDGYTF.